This T cell receptor (beta chain) derives from a study of shared clonotypes between healthy human individuals. Study-wide findings and caveats: An effect of sequencing depth on clonotype sharing among donors was expected.

Method: immunoSEQ multiplex PCR; TCRdb's copy keeps in-frame clones and lacks some. The data show 950,000 to 1,300,000 clones, more than 60% seen once. This CDR3 contains 15 residues. The germline CDR1 and CDR2 sequences are SGHRS and YFSETQ. After removal of 0 bases from V and 1 base from J, the junction contained 3 bases not matched to a gene. In regard to this clone: Its target is unknown.

Sequenced input: memory CD4+ T cells sorted from blood. Subset described: CD45RA-negative fraction. The receptor was isolated from a man aged 18 to 29 in good health. J is TRBJ2-5 and V is TRBV5-1, with 7 bases matching TRBD1. CDR3 in DNA: TGCGCCAGCAGCTTGGACAGGGGTTTCCAAGAGACCCAGTACTTC. Protein sequence: CASSLDRGFQETQYF.